This TCR beta chain was sequenced in a study of CD8 T cells in Susac syndrome (dated by TCRdb to the late 2010s). Background for the entire study: Repertoire sequencing was used to test whether CD8+ T cell activation and differentiation in Susac syndrome was antigen driven.

Results the study describes overall, beyond this receptor: The number of individuals in the TCR sequencing and HLA analysis was acknowledged as relatively small.

A word on this clonotype: Its antigen target is currently unknown. There are no base qualities to consult, and no much larger clone falls within one base.

V sheds 1 base and J sheds 0 bases, leaving 9 bases between their ends. The CDR3, from cysteine to phenylalanine, totals 16 residues. CDR3 DNA only is kept here, 48 bases in frame from base 1. Reading the germline V gene gives CDR1 SGHDN and CDR2 FVKESK. High-throughput TCR beta sequencing profiled peripheral blood CD8+ and CD4+ T cells from healthy donors, Susac syndrome patients and multiple sclerosis patients. Multiple sclerosis controls were treatment-naive patients with stable or active relapsing-remitting disease fulfilling revised McDonald criteria. Bulk CD8+ and CD4+ T cells were purified by magnetic negative isolation, whereas CD8+ TEMRA cells were enriched by FACS. Blood was collected in EDTA tubes and processed within 24 hours, with PBMCs isolated through density gradient centrifugation. PBMCs intended for TCR sequencing were frozen in liquid nitrogen and were later thawed in a 37 degrees C water bath. The sorted or isolated CD4+, CD8+ and CD8+ TEMRA cells reached a purity of at least 90%.

RNA was extracted with the RNeasy kit and roughly 0.45 to 1 ug was reverse transcribed using random hexamers. TCR beta CDR3 regions were amplified with the immunoSEQ multiplex PCR assay covering 54 Vbeta and 13 Jbeta segments. PCR amplification bias was corrected using a synthetic template baseline for primer optimization and computational correction. The published analysis was carried out like this. Reads were assigned to V, D and J genes according to IMGT and analyzed in immunoSEQ Analyzer, with only productive sequences retained. To calculate clonality, Shannon entropy was normalized by log2 of the number of productive unique sequences and then subtracted from one. For each patient and control, public and private clones were evaluated within the 100 most prevalent clones. Susac-specific clones were defined as absent from healthy and MS cohorts, 850 to 1,300 published viral clones and other ImmuneACCESS disease sequences. In-frame beta chains were kept once TCRdb had trimmed the public reads at Q25 with fastp and called clones with MiXCR. Merged by CDR3 protein, the rows form single entries marked with the most common genes and DNA. The V and J calls here are based on TCRdb, not the publication. The sample contains some 190,000 distinct CDR3 sequences, 90% to 96% of them found a single time. The ten most abundant clones make up 0.093% of the sample.

The chain is assembled from TRBV14 and TRBJ2-2; the D gene is possibly TRBD1 or TRBD2, with 5 bases matching each. The clonotype comes from a human donor with multiple sclerosis. Sequenced input: CD4+ T cells from PBMCs. The DNA sequence is TGTGCCAGCAGCCAAGGAAGAGGGGCGAACACCGGGGAGCTGTTTTTT. It translates to CASSQGRGANTGELFF.